This T cell receptor beta chain was profiled in a study of cytomegalovirus exposure and HLA in healthy donors. Notes on this clone: What it binds is not known.

The PCR contained 60 Vbeta and 13 Jbeta primers. Libraries were prepared by immunoSEQ multiplex PCR; TCRdb keeps only in-frame clonotypes and omits some of them. Among about 190,000 clones, roughly four fifths were seen once, and the ten largest hold approximately 2%. Study results and limitations: A list of 150 to 200 TCR beta chains associated with cytomegalovirus was given.

The CDR3 has 16 residues. Germline trimming cut 5 bases from V and 3 bases from J; bases unmatched to any gene: 7. Germline V gene lookup returns CDR1 SGHTA and CDR2 FQGNSA. Input material: PBMCs. The chain has TRBV7-2 and TRBJ2-1, with TRBD1 identical over 10 bases. This TCR was recovered from a woman younger than 45 in good health and CMV-seropositive. CDR3 coding DNA: TGTGCCAGCAGCCCCCTCGACAGGGGGCGCTACAATGAGCAGTTCTTC. The encoded protein is CASSPLDRGRYNEQFF. The entire variable domain, with the rest obtained from reference TRBV7-2 and TRBJ2-1, is as follows: GAGVSQSPSNKVTEKGKDVELRCDPISGHTALYWYRQSLGQGLEFLIYFQGNSAPDKSGLPSDRFSAERTGGSVSTLTIQRTQQEDSAVYLCASSPLDRGRYNEQFFGPGTRLTVL.